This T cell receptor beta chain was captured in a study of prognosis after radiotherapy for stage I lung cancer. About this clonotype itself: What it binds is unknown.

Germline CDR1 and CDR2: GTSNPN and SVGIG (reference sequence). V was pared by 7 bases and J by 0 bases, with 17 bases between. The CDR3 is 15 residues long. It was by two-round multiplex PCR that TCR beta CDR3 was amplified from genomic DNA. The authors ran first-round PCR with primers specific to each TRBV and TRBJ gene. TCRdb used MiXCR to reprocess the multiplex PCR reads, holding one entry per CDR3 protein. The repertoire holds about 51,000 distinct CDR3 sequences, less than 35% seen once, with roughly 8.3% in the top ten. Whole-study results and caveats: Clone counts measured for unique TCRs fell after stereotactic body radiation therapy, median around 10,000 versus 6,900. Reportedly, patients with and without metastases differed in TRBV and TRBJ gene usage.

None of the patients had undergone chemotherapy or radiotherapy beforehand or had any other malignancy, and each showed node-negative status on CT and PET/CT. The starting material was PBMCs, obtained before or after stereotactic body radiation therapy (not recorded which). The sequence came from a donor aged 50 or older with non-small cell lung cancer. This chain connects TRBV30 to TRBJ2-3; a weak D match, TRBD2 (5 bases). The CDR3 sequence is CASAAGGTSTDTQYF. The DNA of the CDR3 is TGTGCCTCGGCCGCTGGAGGTACTAGCACAGATACGCAGTATTTT.